These 22 T cell receptor beta chains came from one sample sequenced in a study of blood T cells in healthy people across ages. The second PCR ran about 6 to 11 cycles with a sample-barcoded 5' primer and J-beta primers. TCRdb re-called the 5' RACE reads with MiXCR, one entry per CDR3 protein. The sample lists some 700,000 distinct CDR3 sequences, about 24% occurring once. Sequenced: blood. These receptors came from a man in his 70s in good health.

This clonotype was found a few times. As DNA, the CDR3 is TGCGCCAGCAGCTTGGAGGACAGGAGCACTGAAGCTTTCTTT. Protein sequence: CASSLEDRSTEAFF. The chain employs TRBV5-1 and TRBJ1-1, with 7 bases fitting TRBD1. This CDR3 contains 14 residues. Germline V gives CDR1 SGHRS, CDR2 YFSETQ. Losses at the gene ends were 0 bases for V and 4 bases for J; bases not matched to a gene: 3. The full variable domain, with the rest looked up from reference TRBV5-1 and TRBJ1-1, is KAGVTQTPRYLIKTRGQQVTLSCSPISGHRSVSWYQQTPGQGLQFLFEYFSETQRNKGNFPGRFSGRQFSNSRSEMNVSTLELGDSALYLCASSLEDRSTEAFFGQGTRLTVV.

This chain connects TRBV3-1 to TRBJ1-5; tentatively, D is TRBD1 (6 bases). Per germline, CDR1 LGHDT and CDR2 YNNKEL (reference sequence). The CDR3 length is 16 residues. V was pared by 0 bases and J by 6 bases, with 15 bases between. CDR3 DNA: TGTGCCAGCAGCCAAGATGCCTCCAGGGGAGGTCAGCCCCAGCATTTT. This encodes CASSQDASRGGQPQHF.

The CDR3 here is CATGHSWGEKLFF. For the CDR3, the DNA is TGTGCCACGGGACATTCATGGGGAGAAAAACTGTTTTTT. The J gene is TRBJ1-4, the V gene TRBV27, with D possibly being TRBD1 (6 bases). Trimming shortened V by 10 bases and J by 8 bases, and 17 bases separated the two germline ends. Germline CDR1 is MNHEY and CDR2 is SMNVEV (reference sequence). This CDR3 is built from 13 residues.

The rearrangement uses TRBV27 and TRBJ2-5; no clear D. This CDR3 contains 13 residues. Trimming removed 5 bases at V and 3 bases at J, with 10 bases between. Germline values: CDR1 MNHEY, CDR2 SMNVEV (reference sequence). This CDR3 is CASSKRREETQYF. In DNA, the CDR3 is TGTGCCAGCAGTAAAAGACGGGAAGAGACCCAGTACTTC.

This clonotype was observed a few times. The V and J genes are TRBV24-1 and TRBJ2-1; D gene uncertain. The germline V gene has CDR1 KGHDR and CDR2 SFDVKD. The CDR3 consists of 13 residues. V lost 7 bases and J lost 8, with 14 bases in between. The CDR3 loop reads CATSRAQTYEQFF. CDR3 bases: TGTGCCACCAGCCGGGCCCAGACTTATGAGCAGTTCTTC.

This chain joins TRBV5-1 and TRBJ2-1; 8 nucleotides line up with TRBD2. CDR1 and CDR2 (germline): SGHRS, YFSETQ. V dropped 4 bases and J dropped 8; count of bases not matched to a gene: 8. The CDR3 covers 14 residues. The CDR3 is CASSTGLEVDEQFF. CDR3 nucleotides: TGCGCCAGCAGCACGGGACTAGAGGTTGATGAGCAGTTCTTC.

The chain carries TRBV24-1 and TRBJ2-1; possible D gene TRBD2, 5 bases. V gave up 1 base and J gave up 6 bases, with 12 bases separating them. This CDR3 is built from 15 residues. Germline V gives CDR1 KGHDR, CDR2 SFDVKD. In DNA form, the CDR3 reads TGTGCCACCAGTGATTTACGGGTCCGGGGCAATGAGCAGTTCTTC. Translation: CATSDLRVRGNEQFF.

This clonotype was counted between two and nine times. The V gene is TRBV5-1, the J gene TRBJ1-1, with a tentative D call TRBD1 (6 bases). The CDR3 is 13 residues long. The germline V and J ends were trimmed by 7 bases and 1 base, with 11 bases remaining between them. Germline V lookup: CDR1 SGHRS, CDR2 YFSETQ. The CDR3 protein is CASAWTANTEAFF. For the CDR3, the DNA is TGCGCCAGCGCCTGGACAGCGAACACTGAAGCTTTCTTT. Together with reference TRBV5-1 and TRBJ1-1, the CDR3 gives the full variable domain: KAGVTQTPRYLIKTRGQQVTLSCSPISGHRSVSWYQQTPGQGLQFLFEYFSETQRNKGNFPGRFSGRQFSNSRSEMNVSTLELGDSALYLCASAWTANTEAFFGQGTRLTVV.

This clonotype was detected many times. J is TRBJ1-1 and V is TRBV20-1, with D uncertain. Germline loops: CDR1 DFQATT, CDR2 SNEGSKA (reference sequence). CDR3 length: 14 amino acids. V was pared by 3 bases and J by 13 bases, with 24 bases between. This CDR3 reads CSAREDIGLNRGFF. CDR3 nucleotide sequence: TGCAGTGCTAGGGAGGATATTGGTCTAAACCGGGGTTTCTTT.

This rearrangement joins TRBV10-3 to TRBJ2-3; no definite D call. Germline V lookup: CDR1 ENHRY, CDR2 SYGVKD. This CDR3 has 13 amino acids. The V end lost 5 bases, the J end lost 5 bases, and 11 bases lay between the germline ends. CDR3 protein: CAISSSEIDTQYF. CDR3 DNA: TGTGCCATCAGTTCTTCAGAGATAGATACGCAGTATTTT.

V and J are TRBV7-8 and TRBJ2-3; D possibly matches TRBD1 or TRBD2 (5 bases each). The CDR3 runs to 14 residues. V lost 5 bases to trimming and J lost 4 bases, with 13 bases between them. CDR1 is SGHVS, CDR2 FQNEAQ, per germline. CDR3 in DNA: TGTGCCAGCAGCCCGGGACCCACACCAGATACGCAGTATTTT. Amino acids: CASSPGPTPDTQYF.

V and J are TRBV6-4 and TRBJ2-7, with 7 nucleotides matching TRBD1. V was clipped by 3 bases and J by 1 base; unmatched bases: 9. The germline CDR1 and CDR2 sequences are MRHNA and SNTAGT. The CDR3 has 16 residues. The CDR3 region has the DNA TGTGCCAGCAGTGATGACAGGGCTGACGCATCCTACGAGCAGTACGTC. Translated, it gives CASSDDRADASYEQYV.

The gene calls are TRBV3-1 and TRBJ2-7, with a possible D match to TRBD2 (5 bases). The CDR3 totals 14 residues. In germline, CDR1 is LGHDT, CDR2 YNNKEL (reference sequence). Trimming shortened V by 1 base and J by 6 bases, and 13 bases separated the two germline ends. The CDR3 loop reads CASSQVPSSSEQYF. The DNA of the CDR3 is TGTGCCAGCAGCCAAGTTCCTAGCTCGAGCGAGCAGTACTTC.

This rearrangement joins TRBV12-3 or TRBV12-4 to TRBJ2-1; TRBD2 agrees at 11 bases. The CDR3 is made up of 14 amino acids. V trimming: 6 bases; J trimming: 7 bases; junction bases outside the gene matches: 5. CDR3 region: CASRAGLAGNEQFF. CDR3 in DNA: TGTGCCAGCAGAGCCGGACTAGCGGGTAATGAGCAGTTCTTC.

The chain is built from TRBV20-1 and TRBJ1-2; D unclear. V gave up 5 bases and J gave up 6 bases, with 16 bases separating them. The CDR3 consists of 13 residues. The germline CDR1 and CDR2 sequences are DFQATT and SNEGSKA (reference sequence). CDR3 sequence (DNA): TGCAGTGCTGAGGAGGTCTTGCGGCATGGCTACACCTTC. Translating gives CSAEEVLRHGYTF.

The chain couples TRBV19 to TRBJ1-3; 8 bases agree with TRBD1. Germline V gene lookup returns CDR1 LNHDA and CDR2 SQIVND (reference sequence). V lost 4 bases and J lost 4; bases outside the gene matches: 9. The CDR3 loop spans 16 amino acids. In DNA, the CDR3 is TGTGCCAGTAGTACCACAGGGGGTTCACTCGGAAACACCATATATTTT. This sequence encodes CASSTTGGSLGNTIYF.

Comment on this clonotype: The germline gene is not matched at one end of the junction; a read error may be the cause. The chain recombines TRBV7-9 with TRBJ2-1, with D uncertain. The CDR3 has 14 amino acids. CDR1 and CDR2 from the germline V gene are SEHNR and FQNEAQ (reference sequence). As DNA, the CDR3 is TGTGCCAGCAGCTTAGAGGTTGGAGCCAATGAGCAGCTCTTC. Amino acid sequence: CASSLEVGANEQLF.

This clonotype has only a few counts. The rearrangement joins TRBV24-1 to TRBJ2-4, with TRBD1 matching over 8 bases. Germline CDR1 is KGHDR and CDR2 is SFDVKD. The CDR3 runs to 16 residues. After removal of 6 bases from V and 6 bases from J, the junction contained 12 bases not matched to a gene. The CDR3 is CATSHPQSDRGNIQYF. CDR3 in DNA: TGTGCCACCAGTCATCCCCAGTCCGACAGGGGAAACATTCAGTACTTC.

This clonotype was recorded at least ten times. This chain connects TRBV10-2 to TRBJ2-5, with 7 bases lining up with TRBD1. The J call is uncertain, as TRBJ2-7 better fits the DNA end. This CDR3 spans 13 amino acids. The germline gives CDR1 WSHSY, CDR2 SAAADI. The CDR3 nucleotides read TGCGCCAGCAGTGTCGCAGGGGGCTACGAGCAGTACTTC. As protein: CASSVAGGYEQYF.

V is TRBV12-3 or TRBV12-4 and J is TRBJ2-1, with D perhaps TRBD1 (6 bases). The V end was cut by 6 bases, the J end by 7 bases, with 10 bases between. The CDR3 loop spans 12 amino acids. The CDR3 sequence is CASSTDRNEQFF. For the CDR3, the DNA is TGTGCCAGCAGCACAGACAGGAATGAGCAGTTCTTC.

V usage is TRBV7-2 and J usage is TRBJ2-4, with TRBD1 matching over 9 bases. The germline V gene encodes CDR1 SGHTA and CDR2 FQGNSA. The CDR3 runs 14 residues. The J segment lost 8 bases and the V segment lost 4 bases, leaving 6 bases of the junction unmatched. The CDR3: CASSSDRGTDIQYF. The CDR3 nucleotides are TGTGCCAGCAGCTCGGACAGGGGTACGGACATTCAGTACTTC.

CDR3 sequence: CASGQVAETQYF. CDR3 bases: TGTGCCAGCGGACAGGTGGCCGAGACCCAGTACTTC. This chain joins TRBV12-3 or TRBV12-4 and TRBJ2-1; TRBD1 matches at 7 bases. The J call is uncertain, as TRBJ2-5 better fits the DNA end. There are 12 residues in the CDR3.